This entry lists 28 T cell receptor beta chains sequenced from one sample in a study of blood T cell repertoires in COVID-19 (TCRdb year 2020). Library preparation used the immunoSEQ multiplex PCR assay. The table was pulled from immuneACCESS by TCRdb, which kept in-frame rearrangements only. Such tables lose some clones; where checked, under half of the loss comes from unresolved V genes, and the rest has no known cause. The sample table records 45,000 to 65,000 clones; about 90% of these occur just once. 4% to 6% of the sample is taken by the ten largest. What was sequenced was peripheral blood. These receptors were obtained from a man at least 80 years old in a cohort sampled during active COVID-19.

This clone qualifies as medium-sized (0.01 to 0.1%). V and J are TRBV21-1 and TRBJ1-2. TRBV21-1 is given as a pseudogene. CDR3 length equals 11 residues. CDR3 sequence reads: CASPRYYGYTF. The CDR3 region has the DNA TGTGCCAGCCCGCGTTACTATGGCTACACCTTC.

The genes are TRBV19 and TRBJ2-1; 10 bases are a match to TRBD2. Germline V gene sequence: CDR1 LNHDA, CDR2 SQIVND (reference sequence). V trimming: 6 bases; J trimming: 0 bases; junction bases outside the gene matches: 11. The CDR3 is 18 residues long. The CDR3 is CASSRTSGRISSYNEQFF. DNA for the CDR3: TGTGCCAGTAGCCGGACTAGCGGACGGATTAGCTCCTACAATGAGCAGTTCTTC.

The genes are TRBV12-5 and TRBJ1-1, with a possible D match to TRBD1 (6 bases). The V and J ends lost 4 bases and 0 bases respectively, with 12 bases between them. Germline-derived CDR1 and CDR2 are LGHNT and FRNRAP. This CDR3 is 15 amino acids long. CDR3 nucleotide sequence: TGTGCTAGTGGTTCCCTGGACAGCTTGAACACTGAAGCTTTCTTT. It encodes CASGSLDSLNTEAFF.

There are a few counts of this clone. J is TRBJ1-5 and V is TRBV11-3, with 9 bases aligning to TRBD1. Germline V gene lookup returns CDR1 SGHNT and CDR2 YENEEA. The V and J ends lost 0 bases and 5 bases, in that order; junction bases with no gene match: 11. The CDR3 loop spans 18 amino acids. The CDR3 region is CASSLDLCGTGYDQPQHF. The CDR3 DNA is TGTGCCAGCAGCTTAGATCTATGTGGGACAGGGTACGATCAGCCCCAGCATTTT.

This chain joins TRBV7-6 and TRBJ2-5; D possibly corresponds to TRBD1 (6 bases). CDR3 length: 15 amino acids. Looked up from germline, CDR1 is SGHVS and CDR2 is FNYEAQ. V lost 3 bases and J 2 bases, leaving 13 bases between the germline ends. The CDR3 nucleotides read TGTGCCAGCAGCTTTCCCGGGACACCTCAAGAGACCCAGTACTTC. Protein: CASSFPGTPQETQYF.

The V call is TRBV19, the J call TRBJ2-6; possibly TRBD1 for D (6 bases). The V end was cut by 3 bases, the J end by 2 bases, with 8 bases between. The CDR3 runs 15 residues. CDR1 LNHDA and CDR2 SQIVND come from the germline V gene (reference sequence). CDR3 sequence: CASSIEGAGANVLTF. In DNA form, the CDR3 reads TGTGCCAGTAGTATTGAGGGGGCTGGGGCCAACGTCCTGACTTTC.

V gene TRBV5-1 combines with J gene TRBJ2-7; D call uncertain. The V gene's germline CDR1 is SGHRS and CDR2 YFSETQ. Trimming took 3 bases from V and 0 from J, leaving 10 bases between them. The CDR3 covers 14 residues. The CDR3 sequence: CASSSGGSSYEQYF. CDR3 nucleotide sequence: TGCGCCAGCAGCTCCGGCGGTAGCTCCTACGAGCAGTACTTC. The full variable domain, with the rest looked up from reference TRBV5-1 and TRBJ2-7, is KAGVTQTPRYLIKTRGQQVTLSCSPISGHRSVSWYQQTPGQGLQFLFEYFSETQRNKGNFPGRFSGRQFSNSRSEMNVSTLELGDSALYLCASSSGGSSYEQYFGPGTRLTVT.

CDR3 sequence: CASSLGSLSSYNEQFF. The CDR3 DNA sequence: TGTGCCAGCAGCTTAGGGAGTTTGAGCTCCTACAATGAGCAGTTCTTC. The chain combines TRBV7-6 with TRBJ2-1; D is uncertain. Germline loops: CDR1 SGHVS, CDR2 FNYEAQ. There are 16 residues in the CDR3. V was trimmed by 1 base and J by 0 bases, leaving 10 bases between them. Using reference TRBV7-6 and TRBJ2-1 for the parts outside the CDR3, the full variable domain is GAGVSQSPRYKVTKRGQDVALRCDPISGHVSLYWYRQALGQGPEFLTYFNYEAQQDKSGLPNDRFSAERPEGSISTLTIQRTEQRDSAMYRCASSLGSLSSYNEQFFGPGTRLTVL.

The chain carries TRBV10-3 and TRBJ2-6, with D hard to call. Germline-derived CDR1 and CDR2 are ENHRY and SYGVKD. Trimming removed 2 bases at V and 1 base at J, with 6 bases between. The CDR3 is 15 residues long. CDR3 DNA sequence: TGTGCCATCAGTGAGACAGAATCTGGGGCCAACGTCCTGACTTTC. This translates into CAISETESGANVLTF.

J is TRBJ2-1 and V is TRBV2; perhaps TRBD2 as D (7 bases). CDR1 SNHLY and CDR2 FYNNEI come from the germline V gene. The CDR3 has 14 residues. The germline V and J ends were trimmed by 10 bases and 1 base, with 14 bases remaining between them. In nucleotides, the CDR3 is TGTGCCACAATAGGGGGGGGGTCCTACAATGAGCAGTTCTTC. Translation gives CATIGGGSYNEQFF.

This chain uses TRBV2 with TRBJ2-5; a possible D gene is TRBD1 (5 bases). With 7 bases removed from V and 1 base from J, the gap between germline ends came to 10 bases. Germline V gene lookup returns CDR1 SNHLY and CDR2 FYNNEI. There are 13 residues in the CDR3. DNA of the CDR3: TGTGCCAGCAACAAAGGGGTCCAAGAGACCCAGTACTTC. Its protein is CASNKGVQETQYF.

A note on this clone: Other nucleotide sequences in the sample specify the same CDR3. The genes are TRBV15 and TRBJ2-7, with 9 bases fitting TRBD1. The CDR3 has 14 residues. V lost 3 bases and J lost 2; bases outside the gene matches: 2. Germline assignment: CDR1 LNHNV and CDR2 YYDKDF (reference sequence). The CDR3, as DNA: TGTGCCACCAGCAGGGACAGGGGCCCCTACGAGCAGTACTTC. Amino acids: CATSRDRGPYEQYF.

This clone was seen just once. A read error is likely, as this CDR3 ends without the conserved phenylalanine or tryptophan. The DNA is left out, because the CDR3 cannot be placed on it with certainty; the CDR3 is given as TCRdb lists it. This CDR3 is CASSALGGTGGVI. The chain is built from TRBV11-2 and TRBJ2-7; the table's D call, TRBD1, was not checked against the DNA. 13 amino acids form the CDR3, both terminal residues included. Germline V gene lookup returns CDR1 SGHAT and CDR2 FQNNGV.

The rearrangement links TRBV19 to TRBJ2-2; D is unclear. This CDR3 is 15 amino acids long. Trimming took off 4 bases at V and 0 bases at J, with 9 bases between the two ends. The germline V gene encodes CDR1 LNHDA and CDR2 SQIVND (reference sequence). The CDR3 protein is CASSTSTANTGELFF. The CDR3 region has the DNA TGTGCCAGTAGTACCTCCACAGCGAACACCGGGGAGCTGTTTTTT.

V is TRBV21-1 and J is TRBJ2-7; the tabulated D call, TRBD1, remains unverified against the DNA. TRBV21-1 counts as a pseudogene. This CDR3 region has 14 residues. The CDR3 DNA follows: TGTGCCAGCCCCAGGGGGCAGATCGACTACGAGCAGTACTTC. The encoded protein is CASPRGQIDYEQYF.

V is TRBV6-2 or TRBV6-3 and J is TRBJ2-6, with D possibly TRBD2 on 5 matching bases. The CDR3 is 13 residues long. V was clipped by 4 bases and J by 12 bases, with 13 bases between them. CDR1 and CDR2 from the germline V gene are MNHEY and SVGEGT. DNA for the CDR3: TGTGCCAGCAGTTCACGCCGGGCGGGCGTCCTGACTTTC. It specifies CASSSRRAGVLTF.

The CDR3 is CASCRARQGATDTQYF. The CDR3 region has the DNA TGTGCCAGCTGCAGGGCGAGACAGGGGGCGACAGATACGCAGTATTTT. The chain uses TRBV2 and TRBJ2-3; 10 positions agree with TRBD1. CDR3 size: 16 residues. Germline values: CDR1 SNHLY, CDR2 FYNNEI. With V trimmed by 8 bases and J by 3 bases, 11 bases remained unmatched.

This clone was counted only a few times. The CDR3 coding sequence is TGCGCCAGCAGTGAGTCCTGGACAGGCTCACCCCTCCACTTT. Its protein is CASSESWTGSPLHF. The chain is built from TRBV10-1 and TRBJ1-6; the match to TRBD1 covers 7 bases. The ends lost 0 bases at V and 10 bases at J; junction bases unmatched: 3. This CDR3 contains 14 residues. Germline loops: CDR1 WNHNN, CDR2 SYGVQD (reference sequence).

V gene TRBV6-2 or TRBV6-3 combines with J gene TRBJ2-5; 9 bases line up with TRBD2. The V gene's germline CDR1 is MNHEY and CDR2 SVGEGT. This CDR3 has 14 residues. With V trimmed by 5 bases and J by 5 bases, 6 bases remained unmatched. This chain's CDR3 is CASSLAGRWETQYF. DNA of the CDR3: TGTGCCAGCAGTCTAGCGGGGAGGTGGGAGACCCAGTACTTC.

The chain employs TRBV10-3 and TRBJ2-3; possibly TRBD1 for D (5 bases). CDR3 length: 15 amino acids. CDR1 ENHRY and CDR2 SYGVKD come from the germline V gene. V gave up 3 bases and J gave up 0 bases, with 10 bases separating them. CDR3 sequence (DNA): TGTGCCATCAGTGAAGGGGTCTCTAGCACAGATACGCAGTATTTT. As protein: CAISEGVSSTDTQYF.

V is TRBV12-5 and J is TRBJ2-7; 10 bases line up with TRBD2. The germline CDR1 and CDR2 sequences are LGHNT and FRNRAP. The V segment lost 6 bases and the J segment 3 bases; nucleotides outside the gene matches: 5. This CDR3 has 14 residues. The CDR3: CASGPGLAYYEQYF. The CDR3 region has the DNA TGTGCTAGTGGCCCGGGACTAGCGTACTACGAGCAGTACTTC.

The CDR3 sequence is CASSWQGHPGEKLFF. The DNA for the CDR3 is TGTGCCAGCAGTTGGCAGGGGCACCCCGGGGAAAAACTGTTTTTT. The chain couples TRBV6-5 to TRBJ1-4; TRBD1 might be the D (6 bases). CDR1 and CDR2 from the germline V gene are MNHEY and SVGAGI. CDR3 length equals 15 residues. Trimming cost V 4 bases and J 8 bases, with 17 bases left between them.

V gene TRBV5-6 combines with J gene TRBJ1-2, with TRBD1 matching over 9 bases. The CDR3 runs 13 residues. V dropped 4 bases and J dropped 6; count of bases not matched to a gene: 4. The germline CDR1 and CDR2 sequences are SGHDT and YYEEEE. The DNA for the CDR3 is TGTGCCAGCAGCCTAAGGACAGGGGATGGCTACACCTTC. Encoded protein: CASSLRTGDGYTF.

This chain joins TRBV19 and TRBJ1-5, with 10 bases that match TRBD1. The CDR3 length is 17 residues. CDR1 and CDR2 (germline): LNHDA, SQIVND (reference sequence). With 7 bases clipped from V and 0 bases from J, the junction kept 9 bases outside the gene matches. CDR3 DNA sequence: TGTGCCAGTACCATTGACAGGGGGCGCCTTAGCAATCAGCCCCAGCATTTT. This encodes CASTIDRGRLSNQPQHF.

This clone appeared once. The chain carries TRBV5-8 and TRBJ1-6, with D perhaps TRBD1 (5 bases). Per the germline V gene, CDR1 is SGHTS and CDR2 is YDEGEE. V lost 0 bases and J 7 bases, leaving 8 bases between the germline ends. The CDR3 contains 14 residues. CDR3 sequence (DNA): TGTGCCAGCAGCTTGGGACAGAAGAATTCACCCCTCCACTTT. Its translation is CASSLGQKNSPLHF.

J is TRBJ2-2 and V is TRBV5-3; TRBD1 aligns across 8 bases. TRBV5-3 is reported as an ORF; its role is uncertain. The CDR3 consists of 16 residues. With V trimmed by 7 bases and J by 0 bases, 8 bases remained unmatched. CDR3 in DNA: TGTGCCAGAGACTCTGACAGGGGAGCGAACACCGGGGAGCTGTTTTTT. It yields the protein CARDSDRGANTGELFF.

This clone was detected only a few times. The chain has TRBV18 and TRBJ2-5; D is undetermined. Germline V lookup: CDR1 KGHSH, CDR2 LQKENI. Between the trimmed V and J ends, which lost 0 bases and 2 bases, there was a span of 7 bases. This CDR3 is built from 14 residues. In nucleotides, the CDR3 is TGTGCCAGCTCACCACCAGCCATGCAAGAGACCCAGTACTTC. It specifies CASSPPAMQETQYF.

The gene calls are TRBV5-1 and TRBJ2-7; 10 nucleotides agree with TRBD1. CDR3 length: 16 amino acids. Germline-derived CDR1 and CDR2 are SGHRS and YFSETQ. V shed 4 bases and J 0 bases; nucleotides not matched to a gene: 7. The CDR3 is CASSTRQGAGSYEQYF. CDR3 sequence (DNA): TGCGCCAGCAGCACGCGACAGGGGGCCGGCTCCTACGAGCAGTACTTC.